This T cell receptor beta chain came from a study of siplizumab effects on memory and regulatory T cells. The CDR3 consists of 13 residues. Germline CDR1 and CDR2: SGHRS and YFSETQ. Trimming pared 0 bases from V and 6 bases from J, leaving 7 bases between. The assay was immunoSEQ multiplex PCR, and TCRdb's table has in-frame clones only and misses some. The sample has around 100,000 clones; approximately 91% are singletons. Sequencing input: CD4+ T cells sorted from blood. The chain recombines TRBV5-1 with TRBJ1-5; a weak D match, TRBD1 (5 bases). The origin of this receptor is a human donor in good health. The CDR3 DNA sequence: TGCGCCAGCAGCTTGGAAGGGACTCAGCCCCAGCATTTT. Its protein is CASSLEGTQPQHF.